The sequence of this T cell receptor beta chain was determined in a study of blood T cell repertoires in COVID-19. Profiled with immunoSEQ multiplex PCR; TCRdb holds only in-frame clones, not every one. The top ten hold 15% of the sample, which has under 300,000 clones, almost 85% seen once. Germline V gene sequence: CDR1 SGHRS, CDR2 YFSETQ. J was trimmed by 8 bases and V by 3 bases; bases with no gene match: 10. CDR3 length: 14 residues. Sequencing was carried out using PBMCs or T cells enriched from blood (not recorded which). This receptor was taken from a man aged 40-50 years who had recovered from COVID-19. The chain employs TRBV5-1 and TRBJ1-2; 7 nucleotides line up with TRBD1. CDR3 amino acids: CASSYYGQVRGYTF. CDR3 sequence (DNA): TGCGCCAGCAGCTATTACGGACAGGTCCGGGGCTACACCTTC.